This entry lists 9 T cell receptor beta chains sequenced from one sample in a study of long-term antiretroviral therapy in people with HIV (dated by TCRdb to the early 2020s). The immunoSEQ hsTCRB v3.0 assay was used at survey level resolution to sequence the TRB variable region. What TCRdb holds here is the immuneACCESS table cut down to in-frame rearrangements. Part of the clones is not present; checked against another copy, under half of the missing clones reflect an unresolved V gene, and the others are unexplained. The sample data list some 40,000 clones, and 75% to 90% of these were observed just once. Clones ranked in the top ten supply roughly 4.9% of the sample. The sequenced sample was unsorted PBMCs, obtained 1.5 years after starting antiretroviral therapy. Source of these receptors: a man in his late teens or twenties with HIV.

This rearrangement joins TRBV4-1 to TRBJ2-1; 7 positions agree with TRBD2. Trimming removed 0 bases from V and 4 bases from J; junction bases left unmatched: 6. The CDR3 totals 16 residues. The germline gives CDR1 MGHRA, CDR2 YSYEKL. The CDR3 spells CASSQELLAPYNEQFF. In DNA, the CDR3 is TGCGCCAGCAGCCAAGAATTACTAGCGCCATACAATGAGCAGTTCTTC.

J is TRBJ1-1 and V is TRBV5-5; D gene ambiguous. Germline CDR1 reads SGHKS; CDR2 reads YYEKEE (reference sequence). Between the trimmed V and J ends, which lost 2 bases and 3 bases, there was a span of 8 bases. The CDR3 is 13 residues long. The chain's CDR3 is CASSFQVHTEAFF. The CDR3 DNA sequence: TGTGCCAGCAGCTTTCAAGTCCACACTGAAGCTTTCTTT.

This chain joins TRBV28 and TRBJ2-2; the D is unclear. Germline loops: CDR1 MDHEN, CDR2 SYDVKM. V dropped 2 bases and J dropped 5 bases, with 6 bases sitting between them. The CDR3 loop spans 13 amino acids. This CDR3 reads CASSLESTGELFF. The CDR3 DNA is TGTGCCAGCAGTTTAGAGTCAACCGGGGAGCTGTTTTTT.

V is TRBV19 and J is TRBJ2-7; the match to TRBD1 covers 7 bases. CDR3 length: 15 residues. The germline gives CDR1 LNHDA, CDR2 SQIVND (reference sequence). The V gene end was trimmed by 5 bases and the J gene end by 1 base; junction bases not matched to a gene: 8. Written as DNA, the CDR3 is TGTGCCAGTAGTCTTATCCGGGACAGTTCCTACGAGCAGTACTTC. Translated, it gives CASSLIRDSSYEQYF.

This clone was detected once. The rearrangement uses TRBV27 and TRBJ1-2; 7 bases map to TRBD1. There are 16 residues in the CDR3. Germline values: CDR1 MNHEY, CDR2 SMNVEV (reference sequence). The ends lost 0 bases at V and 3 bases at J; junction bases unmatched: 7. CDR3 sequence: CASSLSTGVGYYGYTF. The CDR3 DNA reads TGTGCCAGCAGTTTATCTACAGGGGTGGGTTACTATGGCTACACCTTC.

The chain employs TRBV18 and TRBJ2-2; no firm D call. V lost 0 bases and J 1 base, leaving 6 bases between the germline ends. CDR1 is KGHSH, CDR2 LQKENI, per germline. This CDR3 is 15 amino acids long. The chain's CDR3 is CASSPPAGNTGELFF. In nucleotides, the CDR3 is TGTGCCAGCTCACCACCGGCAGGGAACACCGGGGAGCTGTTTTTT.

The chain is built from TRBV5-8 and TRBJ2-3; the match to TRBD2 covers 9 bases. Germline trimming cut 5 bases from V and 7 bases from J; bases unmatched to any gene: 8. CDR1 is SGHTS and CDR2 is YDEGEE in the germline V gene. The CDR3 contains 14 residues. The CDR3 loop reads CASRKRGRGYTQYF. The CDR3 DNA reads TGTGCCAGCAGGAAGCGCGGGAGGGGTTATACGCAGTATTTT.

The CDR3 nucleotides are TGTGCCATCAGAAGGGACAGCTCGAACACTGAAGCTTTCTTT. Its translation: CAIRRDSSNTEAFF. This chain connects TRBV10-3 to TRBJ1-1; 7 nucleotides align to TRBD1. With V trimmed by 6 bases and J by 1 base, 5 bases remained unmatched. The V gene's germline CDR1 is ENHRY and CDR2 SYGVKD. The CDR3 spans 14 residues.

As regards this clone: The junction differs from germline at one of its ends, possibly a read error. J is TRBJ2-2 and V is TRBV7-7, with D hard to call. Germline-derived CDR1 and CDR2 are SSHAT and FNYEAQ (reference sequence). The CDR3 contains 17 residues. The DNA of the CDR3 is TGTGCTAGCAGCTTCCGAAGGAGCGTGGGGAACACCGGGGAGCTGTTTTTT. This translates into CASSFRRSVGNTGELFF.